This entry lists 24 T cell receptor beta chains sequenced from one sample in a study of blood T cell repertoires in COVID-19. Method: immunoSEQ multiplex PCR; TCRdb's copy keeps in-frame clones and lacks some. The sample contains some 130,000 clones, about 89% of which appear only once. The sample comprised peripheral blood. Receptors originate from a man aged 55-75 years with COVID-19, enrolled during active disease.

This clone is a singleton in its sample. V gene TRBV19 combines with J gene TRBJ2-1; 10 nucleotides agree with TRBD2. Germline-derived CDR1 and CDR2 are LNHDA and SQIVND (reference sequence). The V and J ends lost 4 bases and 5 bases, in that order; junction bases with no gene match: 5. The CDR3 has 15 residues. CDR3 bases: TGTGCCAGTAGTACAACTAGCGGGGCCGACAATGAGCAGTTCTTC. Residues: CASSTTSGADNEQFF. Full variable domain (rest looked up from reference TRBV19 and TRBJ2-1): DGGITQSPKYLFRKEGQNVTLSCEQNLNHDAMYWYRQDPGQGLRLIYYSQIVNDFQKGDIAEGYSVSREKKESFPLTVTSAQKNPTAFYLCASSTTSGADNEQFFGPGTRLTVL.

The chain employs TRBV30 and TRBJ1-2; possible D gene TRBD1, 6 bases. V dropped 3 bases and J dropped 1 base, with 18 bases sitting between them. The CDR3 is 16 amino acids. The germline CDR1 and CDR2 sequences are GTSNPN and SVGIG (reference sequence). CDR3 sequence reads: CAWSRAPTGSNYGYTF. CDR3 nucleotide sequence: TGTGCCTGGAGCCGAGCCCCGACAGGAAGTAACTATGGCTACACCTTC.

This clone was seen just once. The rearrangement uses TRBV12-3 or TRBV12-4 and TRBJ1-5; D ambiguous. V shed 6 bases and J shed 9 bases, with 15 bases lying between them. This CDR3 spans 13 amino acids. The CDR3 DNA sequence: TGTGCCAGCAGCCCAGATTCTCATCGGCCCCAGCATTTT. Protein: CASSPDSHRPQHF.

The chain uses TRBV2 and TRBJ2-1; 10 bases are shared with TRBD2. The germline gives CDR1 SNHLY, CDR2 FYNNEI. This CDR3 comprises 15 residues. The J segment lost 10 bases and the V segment lost 7 bases, leaving 13 bases of the junction unmatched. The DNA of the CDR3 is TGTGCCAGCAAAGACCCTAGCGGGGGTTTATGGGAGCAGTTCTTC. This encodes CASKDPSGGLWEQFF.

The chain combines TRBV19 with TRBJ2-1, with 14 nucleotides matching TRBD2. Germline lookup yields CDR1 LNHDA and CDR2 SQIVND (reference sequence). The CDR3 has 21 residues. V was pared by 3 bases and J by 1 base, with 14 bases of the junction left unmatched. As DNA, the CDR3 is TGTGCCAGTAGTATTAGGGGCCCGGGACTAGCGGGGGAGCGATCCTACAATGAGCAGTTCTTC. Translation gives CASSIRGPGLAGERSYNEQFF.

The chain carries TRBV6-6 and TRBJ2-1; D might be TRBD1 (5 bases). The germline CDR1 and CDR2 sequences are MNHNY and SVGAGI (reference sequence). The CDR3 sequence is 14 residues long. The V and J ends lost 7 bases and 0 bases respectively, with 10 bases between them. The CDR3 DNA is TGTGCCAGCATCGATAGGGGCTCCTACAATGAGCAGTTCTTC. Encoded protein: CASIDRGSYNEQFF.

The chain joins TRBV7-8 to TRBJ2-1; D possibly corresponds to TRBD2 (6 bases). V was trimmed by 5 bases and J by 5 bases, leaving 13 bases between them. Germline CDR1 is SGHVS and CDR2 is FQNEAQ. This CDR3 region has 14 residues. CDR3 nucleotide sequence: TGTGCCAGCAGCGGGCGGGGACCTAACAATGAGCAGTTCTTC. The encoded protein is CASSGRGPNNEQFF. Variable domain in full (rest from reference TRBV7-8 and TRBJ2-1): GAGVSQSPRYKVAKRGQDVALRCDPISGHVSLFWYQQALGQGPEFLTYFQNEAQLDKSGLPSDRFFAERPEGSVSTLKIQRTQQEDSAVYLCASSGRGPNNEQFFGPGTRLTVL.

This chain joins TRBV4-3 and TRBJ2-3; 8 positions match TRBD2. After removal of 2 bases from V and 8 bases from J, the junction contained 9 bases not matched to a gene. The germline gives CDR1 LGHNA, CDR2 YSLEER. The CDR3 totals 15 residues. The CDR3 loop is CASSQQAGAGGTQYF. DNA for the CDR3: TGCGCCAGCAGCCAACAAGCGGGGGCGGGGGGTACGCAGTATTTT.

The CDR3 loop is CASSYVVRGPTVYSYNEQFF. The CDR3, as DNA: TGTGCCAGCAGTTACGTAGTCCGCGGGCCTACCGTATACTCCTACAATGAGCAGTTCTTC. This rearrangement joins TRBV6-2 or TRBV6-3 to TRBJ2-1, with a tentative D call TRBD2 (5 bases). The germline V gene encodes CDR1 MNHEY and CDR2 SVGEGT. The CDR3 extends over 20 amino acids. The germline V and J ends were trimmed by 2 bases and 0 bases, with 23 bases remaining between them.

This clone was detected only a few times. This CDR3 reads CASRLGQGVTDTQYF. The DNA of the CDR3 is TGTGCCAGCAGACTGGGACAGGGGGTCACAGATACGCAGTATTTT. J is TRBJ2-3 and V is TRBV6-6; 11 bases are shared with TRBD1. Unmatched junction bases numbered 4, after V lost 6 bases and J lost 2 bases. The CDR3 sequence is 15 residues long. Per the germline V gene, CDR1 is MNHNY and CDR2 is SVGAGI (reference sequence).

The chain carries TRBV3-1 (or the pseudogene TRBV3-2) and TRBJ2-3; no definite D call. The CDR3 has 12 residues. Germline CDR1 is LGHDT and CDR2 is YNNKEL (reference sequence). Deletions cut 0 bases from V and 5 bases from J, with 3 bases between. The CDR3 here is CASSQDIDTQYF. The CDR3 DNA reads as TGTGCCAGCAGCCAAGACATAGATACGCAGTATTTT.

The chain links TRBV15 to TRBJ1-5, with a tentative D call TRBD1 (6 bases). The CDR3 sequence is 16 residues long. Germline-derived CDR1 and CDR2 are LNHNV and YYDKDF (reference sequence). Trimming removed 0 bases at V and 1 base at J, with 10 bases between. The CDR3 DNA follows: TGTGCCACCAGCAGAGACCAGGGGATGAGCAATCAGCCCCAGCATTTT. Its protein product is CATSRDQGMSNQPQHF. Combining the CDR3 with reference TRBV15 and TRBJ1-5 gives the whole variable domain DAMVIQNPRYQVTQFGKPVTLSCSQTLNHNVMYWYQQKSSQAPKLLFHYYDKDFNNEADTPDNFQSRRPNTSFCFLDIRSPGLGDTAMYLCATSRDQGMSNQPQHFGDGTRLSIL.

A single count supports this clone. This chain connects TRBV7-9 to TRBJ1-2; 8 bases are a match to TRBD1. CDR3 length: 15 amino acids. V was pared by 4 bases and J by 4 bases, with 8 bases of the junction left unmatched. Germline V gene sequence: CDR1 SEHNR, CDR2 FQNEAQ (reference sequence). The CDR3 sequence: CASSSRTGNAYGYTF. As DNA, the CDR3 is TGTGCCAGCAGCTCACGGACAGGGAACGCCTATGGCTACACCTTC.

This clone has only one observation. The V and J genes are TRBV7-2 and TRBJ1-2; possibly TRBD1 for D (6 bases). V gave up 3 bases and J gave up 1 base, with 9 bases separating them. The CDR3 has 14 residues. From germline, CDR1 is SGHTA and CDR2 FQGNSA. CDR3 sequence (DNA): TGTGCCAGCAGCTTCGACAGGCGTAACTATGGCTACACCTTC. Protein: CASSFDRRNYGYTF.

This chain connects TRBV13 to TRBJ1-1; TRBD1 matches at 7 bases. The ends lost 2 bases at V and 1 base at J; junction bases unmatched: 4. The CDR3 contains 15 residues. Germline V CDR1 and CDR2: PRHDT, FYEKMQ (reference sequence). CDR3 nucleotides: TGTGCCAGCAGCTTACCCCGACAGGGGAACACTGAAGCTTTCTTT. The encoded protein is CASSLPRQGNTEAFF.

The chain links TRBV9 to TRBJ2-1, with a weak D call TRBD2 (6 bases). The CDR3 runs to 15 residues. The V and J ends lost 4 bases and 3 bases respectively, with 14 bases between them. Germline V CDR1 and CDR2: SGDLS, YYNGEE. CDR3 protein: CASSPSGDFYNEQFF. The CDR3 DNA reads as TGTGCCAGCAGCCCTTCGGGGGATTTCTACAATGAGCAGTTCTTC.

The chain is built from TRBV5-1 and TRBJ1-3; 12 bases are a match to TRBD1. The V segment lost 3 bases and the J segment 3 bases; nucleotides outside the gene matches: 4. Germline CDR1 SGHRS, CDR2 YFSETQ. The CDR3 contains 16 residues. The CDR3 protein is CASSSGQGALGNTIYF. CDR3 DNA: TGCGCCAGCAGCTCGGGACAGGGGGCGCTTGGAAACACCATATATTTT.

V gene TRBV5-4 combines with J gene TRBJ2-1; TRBD2 matches 10 bases. The CDR3 is 17 residues long. V shed 9 bases and J 2 bases; nucleotides not matched to a gene: 14. Germline V CDR1 and CDR2: SGHNT, YYREEE (reference sequence). CDR3 DNA: TGTGCCACCTATGGGGCTAGCGGGGGCCTAACCTACAATGAGCAGTTCTTC. Its translation is CATYGASGGLTYNEQFF. Looking up the rest from reference TRBV5-4 and TRBJ2-1 gives the full variable domain: ETGVTQSPTHLIKTRGQQVTLRCSSQSGHNTVSWYQQALGQGPQFIFQYYREEENGRGNFPPRFSGLQFPNYSSELNVNALELDDSALYLCATYGASGGLTYNEQFFGPGTRLTVL.

A note on this clone: The same CDR3 also results from other DNA sequences found in this sample. The chain links TRBV5-1 to TRBJ1-2; 12 bases match TRBD1. The CDR3 spans 14 residues. V lost 0 bases and J lost 8; bases outside the gene matches: 2. Germline V gives CDR1 SGHRS, CDR2 YFSETQ. CDR3 in DNA: TGCGCCAGCAGCTTGGCCGGGACAGGGGGCGGCTACACCTTC. This sequence encodes CASSLAGTGGGYTF.

This clone appeared once. The chain has TRBV7-6 and TRBJ1-3; 7 nucleotides align to TRBD1. This CDR3 comprises 16 residues. V trimming: 5 bases; J trimming: 2 bases; junction bases outside the gene matches: 9. CDR1 and CDR2 (germline): SGHVS, FNYEAQ. The CDR3 spells CASSARQGSPGNTIYF. CDR3 coding DNA: TGTGCCAGCAGCGCCCGACAGGGAAGTCCTGGAAACACCATATATTTT. The full variable domain, its missing parts supplied by reference TRBV7-6 and TRBJ1-3, is GAGVSQSPRYKVTKRGQDVALRCDPISGHVSLYWYRQALGQGPEFLTYFNYEAQQDKSGLPNDRFSAERPEGSISTLTIQRTEQRDSAMYRCASSARQGSPGNTIYFGEGSWLTVV.

The rearrangement uses TRBV4-1 and TRBJ2-5; TRBD2 matches at 10 bases. V dropped 0 bases and J dropped 0; count of bases not matched to a gene: 7. The CDR3 is 18 amino acids. Germline CDR1 is MGHRA and CDR2 is YSYEKL. The chain's CDR3 is CASSQETHSGGYQETQYF. In DNA, the CDR3 is TGCGCCAGCAGCCAAGAAACTCATAGCGGGGGGTACCAAGAGACCCAGTACTTC.

CDR3 sequence (DNA): TGTGCCTGGGGGACAGGGACCGTCGGGGACACGCAGTATTTT. Encoded protein: CAWGTGTVGDTQYF. The chain employs TRBV30 and TRBJ2-3; 9 bases line up with TRBD1. The CDR3 consists of 14 residues. The V and J ends lost 5 bases and 9 bases, in that order; junction bases with no gene match: 12. The germline V gene encodes CDR1 GTSNPN and CDR2 SVGIG (reference sequence).

The V gene is TRBV5-5, the J gene TRBJ2-2; maybe TRBD1 (6 bases). The length of the CDR3 is 18 residues. CDR1 SGHKS and CDR2 YYEKEE come from the germline V gene (reference sequence). Trimming left V 6 bases short and J 1 base short, with 22 bases between. CDR3 amino acids: CASTESGTRTWNTGELFF. The DNA of the CDR3 is TGTGCCAGCACCGAATCCGGGACACGAACCTGGAACACCGGGGAGCTGTTTTTT.

The chain couples TRBV29-1 to TRBJ2-7; maybe TRBD2 (6 bases). V was clipped by 0 bases and J by 0 bases, with 6 bases between them. The germline V gene has CDR1 SQVTM and CDR2 ANQGSEA. The CDR3 loop spans 13 amino acids. CDR3 protein: CSVEEGLSYEQYF. CDR3 in DNA: TGCAGCGTTGAAGAGGGACTCTCCTACGAGCAGTACTTC.